The entry below describes one T cell receptor beta chain. Donors had no recently reported acute infections or vaccinations and were HIV-negative. All of the donors resided in Nashville, Tennessee, and each was a Caucasian adult. Genomic DNA of unsorted samples came from 90 million to 95 million PBMCs. This sample is part of a study of shared clonotypes between healthy human individuals. V was shortened by 3 bases and J by 3 bases, with 3 bases between the two germline ends. The CDR3 runs 11 residues. Germline V gene data show CDR1 as MNHNS and CDR2 as SASEGT. The repertoire was sequenced with immunoSEQ multiplex PCR; TCRdb's copy has only in-frame clones and lacks some. The sample shows roughly 500,000 clones, over 60% of them seen only once.

The source of this sequence is a woman between 35 and 50 years old in good health. Some clones in this sample may be carry-over from other donors' samples. The source material was PBMCs. The chain has TRBV6-1 and TRBJ2-7, with unresolved D. The chain's CDR3 is CASSDYYEQYF. CDR3 DNA sequence: TGTGCCAGCAGTGACTACTACGAGCAGTACTTC.